The subject of this entry is one TCR beta chain. These data belong to a study of blood T cells in healthy people across ages. The overall study: With template switching, about one barcoded beta molecule was captured per two T cells.

The CDR3 length is 17 residues. Per the germline V gene, CDR1 is SEHNR and CDR2 is FQNEAQ (reference sequence). V shed 5 bases, J shed 7 bases, and the junction held 16 bases outside the gene matches. Using a J-beta primer mix together with a sample-barcoded 5' primer, a second PCR was run for roughly 7 to 11 cycles. TCRdb passed the 5' RACE reads through MiXCR, listing each CDR3 protein once. The sample contains about 1.6 million distinct CDR3 sequences, approximately 32% of which appear only once. The sequencing input was blood. The receptor was isolated from a woman between 25 and 40 years old in good health. The chain combines TRBV7-9 with TRBJ2-1; 8 bases fit TRBD2. The CDR3 nucleotides are TGTGCCAGCAGCGTAACGATGGGGAACGGGAGGGGGAATGAGCAGTTCTTC. Translating gives CASSVTMGNGRGNEQFF.